This TCR beta chain was identified in a study of T-cell reconstitution after alpha-beta-depleted transplantation in children. The germline V gene has CDR1 KGHSH and CDR2 LQKENI. The CDR3 runs 12 residues. V gave up 2 bases and J gave up 6 bases, with 5 bases separating them. Unique molecular identifiers tagged the TCRbeta library. Via MiXCR, TCRdb re-called the PCR reads, giving one row per CDR3 protein. The table has some 200,000 distinct CDR3 sequences, roughly 14% seen once. The clonotype was recovered from a human donor who donated a stem cell graft to a child with acute lymphoblastic leukemia. The chain recombines TRBV18 with TRBJ2-1; D gene ambiguous. Material: PBMCs from the stem cell graft donor, obtained from the stem cell graft. The CDR3 DNA reads TGTGCCAGCTCACCAGATTCCAATGAGCAGTTCTTC. This codes for CASSPDSNEQFF.